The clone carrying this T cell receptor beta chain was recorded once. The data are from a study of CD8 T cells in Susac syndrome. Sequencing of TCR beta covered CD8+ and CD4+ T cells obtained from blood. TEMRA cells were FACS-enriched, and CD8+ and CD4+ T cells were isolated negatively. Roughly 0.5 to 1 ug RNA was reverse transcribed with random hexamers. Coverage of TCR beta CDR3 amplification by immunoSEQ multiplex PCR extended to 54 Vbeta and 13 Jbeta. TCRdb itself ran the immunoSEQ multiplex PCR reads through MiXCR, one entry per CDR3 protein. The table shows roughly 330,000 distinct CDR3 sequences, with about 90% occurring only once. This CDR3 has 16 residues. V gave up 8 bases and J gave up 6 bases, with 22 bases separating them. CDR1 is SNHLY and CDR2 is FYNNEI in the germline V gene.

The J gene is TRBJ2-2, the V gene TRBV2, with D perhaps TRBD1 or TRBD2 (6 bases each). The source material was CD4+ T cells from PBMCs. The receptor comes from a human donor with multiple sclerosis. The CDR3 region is CASGLRGVGDAGELFF. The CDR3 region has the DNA TGTGCCAGCGGGCTGAGGGGGGTGGGAGACGCCGGGGAGCTGTTTTTT. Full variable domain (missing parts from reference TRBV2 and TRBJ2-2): EPEVTQTPSHQVTQMGQEVILRCVPISNHLYFYWYRQILGQKVEFLVSFYNNEISEKSEIFDDQFSVERPDGSNFTLKIRSTKLEDSAMYFCASGLRGVGDAGELFFGEGSRLTVL.